A selection of T cell receptor beta chains follows, all from one sample in a study of blood T cell repertoires in COVID-19. Libraries were prepared by immunoSEQ multiplex PCR; TCRdb keeps only in-frame clonotypes and omits some of them. Of about 35,000 clones in the sample, roughly 73% are singletons; the top ten hold under 15%. Sequencing used peripheral blood. The receptors here all came from a man of 80 years or more with active or convalescent COVID-19. The CDR3 runs from the conserved cysteine through the conserved F or W. A D gene is named only where the DNA matches it firmly. The listing skips clone size in some rows; elsewhere it reads once, few, many or a size class.

.	TRBV6-5	TRBJ2-5	.	CASSPGHIQETQYF	TGTGCCAGCAGTCCGGGACACATACAAGAGACCCAGTACTTC
.	TRBV13	TRBJ1-3	once	CASSPGISGNTIYF	TGTGCCAGCAGCCCAGGAATCTCTGGAAACACCATATATTTT
.	TRBV18	TRBJ1-1	.	CASSSETDGLLNTEAFF	TGTGCCAGCTCATCAGAGACGGATGGGCTTTTGAACACTGAAGCTTTCTTT
.	TRBV19	TRBJ1-5	.	CASRSTHGSHDQHF	TGTGCCAGTAGATCCACACACGGGAGTCATGACCAGCATTTT
.	TRBV7-9	TRBJ1-3	.	CASSLGVSGRASGNTIYF	TGTGCCAGCAGCTTAGGGGTTAGCGGCAGGGCCTCTGGAAACACCATATATTTT
TRBD2	TRBV6-4	TRBJ2-1	.	CASRYPGLDNNEQFF	TGTGCCAGCAGATATCCGGGACTAGATAACAATGAGCAGTTCTTC
.	TRBV7-9	TRBJ1-6	few	CASSTNIGGYNSPLHF	TGTGCCAGCAGTACGAATATTGGCGGGTATAATTCACCCCTCCACTTT
.	TRBV6-5	TRBJ2-2	.	CASSYSKQGWAGELFF	TGTGCCAGCAGTTACTCGAAACAGGGATGGGCCGGGGAGCTGTTTTTT
TRBD1	TRBV11-2	TRBJ2-2	.	CASSSGQGRHTGELFF	TGTGCCAGCAGCTCCGGACAGGGAAGGCATACCGGGGAGCTGTTTTTT
.	TRBV2	TRBJ1-5	.	CASSVGGWGNQPQHF	TGTGCCAGCAGTGTGGGAGGATGGGGCAATCAGCCCCAGCATTTT
TRBD2	TRBV28	TRBJ2-5	.	CASSTGTSGRVETQYF	TGTGCCAGCAGTACCGGGACTAGCGGGAGAGTAGAGACCCAGTACTTC
.	TRBV9	TRBJ1-1	.	CASSEDSGRNTEAFF	TGCGCCAGCAGCGAGGACTCCGGGAGGAACACTGAAGCTTTCTTT
.	TRBV5-6	TRBJ1-2	.	CASSNGPGRYGYTF	TGTGCCAGCAGTAACGGACCAGGGCGCTATGGCTACACCTTC
TRBD2	TRBV10-2	TRBJ2-1	.	CASSEGGSSYNEQFF	TGCGCCAGCAGTGAGGGCGGGAGCTCCTACAATGAGCAGTTCTTC
TRBD1	TRBV28	TRBJ1-6	few	CASSPGQGASPLHF	TGTGCCAGCAGTCCCGGACAGGGTGCTTCACCCCTCCACTTT
.	TRBV7-8	TRBJ2-3	.	CASRGPHTDTQYF	TGTGCCAGCAGGGGCCCCCACACAGATACGCAGTATTTT
TRBD1	TRBV12-5	TRBJ1-6	.	CASGRDSYNSPLHF	TGTGCTAGTGGCCGGGACAGCTATAATTCACCCCTCCACTTT
TRBD2	TRBV6-4	TRBJ2-3	.	CASSPREGDADTQYF	TGTGCCAGCAGTCCTCGGGAGGGAGATGCAGATACGCAGTATTTT
TRBD2	TRBV3-1/TRBV3-2	TRBJ2-5	.	CASSHSGISGREQETQYF	TGTGCCAGCAGCCACTCAGGGATAAGCGGGAGGGAGCAAGAGACCCAGTACTTC
TRBD1	TRBV27	TRBJ1-2	few	CASFSPDRGHGYTF	TGTGCCAGTTTTTCACCCGACAGGGGGCATGGCTACACCTTC
TRBD2	TRBV7-6	TRBJ2-1	.	CASSLVAGLADSYNEQFF	TGTGCCAGCAGCTTAGTGGCGGGACTAGCGGACTCCTACAATGAGCAGTTCTTC
.	TRBV4-3	TRBJ2-1	.	CASSQETYGEQFF	TGCGCCAGCAGCCAAGAAACTTACGGTGAGCAGTTCTTC
TRBD2	TRBV5-1	TRBJ2-1	.	CASSLLAGSYNEQFF	TGCGCCAGCAGCTTGCTAGCGGGATCCTACAATGAGCAGTTCTTC
TRBD1	TRBV5-8	TRBJ1-2	.	CASSFDRGSYGYTF	TGTGCCAGCAGCTTTGACAGGGGAAGCTATGGCTACACCTTC
TRBD2	TRBV10-3	TRBJ2-1	.	CAISDSTSKPNNEQFF	TGTGCCATCAGTGATTCGACTAGCAAACCGAACAATGAGCAGTTCTTC
TRBD2	TRBV2	TRBJ2-1	.	CASTTDTSGGNEQFF	TGTGCCAGCACCACTGATACTAGCGGGGGCAATGAGCAGTTCTTC
.	TRBV19	TRBJ2-7	.	CASSRGVNEQYF	TGTGCCAGTAGCCGGGGAGTTAACGAGCAGTACTTC
.	TRBV21-1	TRBJ2-5	.	CASGVWDYQETQYF	TGTGCCAGCGGGGTGTGGGACTATCAAGAGACCCAGTACTTC
TRBD2	TRBV3-1/TRBV3-2	TRBJ2-5	.	CASSQDRLAGETQYF	TGTGCCAGCAGCCAAGATAGACTAGCCGGGGAGACCCAGTACTTC
.	TRBV6-4	TRBJ1-1	.	CASSSGTPNTEAFF	TGTGCCAGCAGTTCGGGGACACCGAACACTGAAGCTTTCTTT
.	TRBV28	TRBJ1-2	.	CASSLFRGNYGYTF	TGTGCCAGCAGTTTATTTCGTGGCAACTATGGCTACACCTTC
TRBD1	TRBV29-1	TRBJ2-3	.	CSDTGTGSTDTQYF	TGCAGCGATACCGGGACAGGGAGCACAGATACGCAGTATTTT
TRBD2	TRBV11-2	TRBJ2-1	.	CASSLYLAGGSQFF	TGTGCCAGCAGCTTATACCTAGCGGGAGGTTCGCAGTTCTTC
.	TRBV19	TRBJ1-1	.	CASISNTKNTEAFF	TGTGCCAGTATTTCCAATACAAAGAACACTGAAGCTTTCTTT
TRBD1	TRBV6-2/TRBV6-3	TRBJ1-2	medium-sized	CASSWTWTGSDYGYTF	TGTGCCAGCAGTTGGACTTGGACAGGGTCGGACTATGGCTACACCTTC
TRBD2	TRBV3-1/TRBV3-2	TRBJ2-2	.	CASSEGTSATGELFF	TGTGCCAGCAGCGAAGGGACTAGCGCCACCGGGGAGCTGTTTTTT
TRBD2	TRBV6-5	TRBJ2-1	once	CASSRTSGSSVEQFF	TGTGCCAGCAGTCGGACTAGCGGGAGCTCGGTTGAGCAGTTCTTC
TRBD2	TRBV11-2	TRBJ2-5	.	CASSPLAGGAETQYF	TGTGCCAGCAGCCCGTTAGCGGGGGGGGCGGAGACCCAGTACTTC
TRBD1	TRBV18	TRBJ1-6	.	CASSPPGTGLQPLHF	TGTGCCAGCTCACCTCCCGGGACAGGGCTCCAGCCCCTCCACTTT
.	TRBV12-3/TRBV12-4	TRBJ1-1	.	CASRGQPNTEAFF	TGTGCCAGCCGTGGACAGCCGAACACTGAAGCTTTCTTT